The present TCR beta chain was sequenced within a study of cytomegalovirus exposure and HLA in healthy donors. Study-wide points: The availability of immune exposure information extended only to CMV serostatus. Rates of TCR association differed by HLA locus in a later analysis, with DRB1 highest and HLA-C lowest.

A remark on this clone: The antigen remains undetermined.

PCR primers comprised 60 Vbeta and 13 Jbeta primers. Sequenced by immunoSEQ multiplex PCR; TCRdb stores in-frame clones only, minus some. The sample holds almost 200,000 clones, roughly 77% seen once. V lost 4 bases and J lost 5, with 6 bases in between. CDR1 and CDR2 (germline): SGHTA, FQGNSA. The length of the CDR3 is 11 residues. Donors were ostensibly healthy at sampling, although undocumented immune exposures were probable. The chain is built from TRBV7-2 and TRBJ2-7, with D uncertain. This clonotype originated in a male donor in good health and CMV-seropositive. The sample comprised PBMCs. Here the CDR3 DNA reads TGTGCCAGCAGCTCCCCTAACGAGCAGTACTTC. This gives the protein CASSSPNEQYF.